This T cell receptor (beta chain) was identified in a study of cytomegalovirus exposure and HLA in healthy donors. The study ran its PCR with 60 Vbeta and 13 Jbeta primers. The table came from immunoSEQ multiplex PCR; TCRdb's copy has only in-frame clones and leaves some out. The table shows 150,000 or so clones, with approximately 85% occurring only once. J gave up 0 bases and V 5 bases, and 6 bases lay outside the gene matches. The CDR3 sequence is 16 residues long. Germline CDR1 and CDR2: SEHNR and FQNEAQ (reference sequence). This clone has more than one count but fewer than ten. The rearrangement uses TRBV7-9 and TRBJ2-1; the match to TRBD2 covers 8 bases. This TCR was recovered from a man younger than 35 in good health and CMV-seropositive. Input material: PBMCs. The CDR3 loop is CASSPLAGSSYNEQFF. The CDR3 nucleotides read TGTGCCAGCAGCCCCCTAGCGGGTAGCTCCTACAATGAGCAGTTCTTC.